The source of this T cell receptor (beta chain) is a study of blood T cell repertoires in COVID-19 (dated by TCRdb to 2020 to 2021). Background on the whole study: Samples covering the acute and convalescent phases of COVID-19 were provided by collaborators in the United States, Italy and Spain. The material from the prospective study consisted of cDNA or gDNA derived from T cells, B-cell-depleted T cells, or PBMCs. The dataset comprised deeply sampled blood TCRbeta repertoires from subjects exposed to, actively infected with, or recovered from COVID-19. The repertoires were released in a freely available public database intended as a resource for research on the immune response to SARS-CoV-2. Samples came from the ongoing ImmuneRACE study (first 160 participants) plus 1,254 subjects from 6 global collaborators. Nearly every sample came with metadata listing a de-identified subject ID, COVID-19 status, age in years and sex. Where HLA class I and class II types were available, the types were taken from metadata supplied by the sample provider, not from assay-based typing.

TCRbeta CDR3 regions were amplified from genomic DNA using the immunoSEQ Assay, a bias-controlled multiplex PCR. On the authors' methods: Within the assay, amplification of reference gene primers was used to estimate how many nucleated cells each sample contained. Sequence reads were collapsed and filtered to measure the absolute abundance of every unique TCRbeta CDR3 rearrangement. For each sample, productive Simpson clonality was calculated as the square root of Simpson's diversity index across productive rearrangements. Imported from immuneACCESS, the table was reduced by TCRdb to in-frame sequences with V and J called. These copies leave out some clones; in studies compared against another copy, an unresolved V gene accounts for under half, and the cause of the remainder is not known. That table furnishes V, J and clone size, whereas the DNA furnished D and trimming. The sample table records a few hundred thousand clones; about 90% of these occur just once. 2.5% to 3% of the sample goes to the ten largest clones.

Participants in the prospective study were enrolled through a virtual design, were aged 18 to 89 years, and lived in roughly 24 United States geographic areas. Cohort assignment in the prospective study relied on participant-reported clinical history from a screening survey and a study questionnaire. ImmuneRACE Cohort 3 recovered participants were defined by two consecutive negative NP/OP PCR tests, healthcare professional clearance, or symptom resolution. In the prospective study, whole blood, serum and a nasopharyngeal or oropharyngeal swab were collected from each participant by mobile phlebotomists. Over an approximately 2-month period, participants in the prospective study had the option of providing additional blood draws and questionnaires. Before DNA extraction, blood samples from the prospective study were shipped at room temperature or frozen. V is pared back by 6 bases and J by 0 bases, with 12 bases lying between the germline termini. For CDR1 and CDR2, the germline V gene lists MDHEN and SYDVKM. Including cysteine and phenylalanine, the CDR3 has 15 amino acids. Just the 45-base CDR3 DNA is kept, in frame starting at base 1.

On this clone itself: Its binding antigen is unknown. Nothing much larger sits one base from this clone, and base qualities are not available.

Here is what the overall study found, with its caveats: The amount of clinical and demographic metadata varied by source and participant and was provided uncurated.

What was sequenced was PBMCs or T cells enriched from blood (not recorded which). The sequence was collected from a woman in her 30s who had recovered from COVID-19. The V gene is TRBV28 and the J gene is TRBJ1-3; no D gene can be assigned with confidence. The DNA sequence is TGTGCCAGCAGAGATTCGGGGAGCTCTGGAAACACCATATATTTT. The translation is CASRDSGSSGNTIYF.